This T cell receptor beta chain was recovered during a study of T cell responses to AZD1222 COVID-19 vaccine. Germline values: CDR1 SGHNT, CDR2 YYREEE (reference sequence). V was trimmed by 4 bases and J by 4 bases, leaving 9 bases between them. CDR3 size: 13 residues. The table came from immunoSEQ multiplex PCR; TCRdb's copy has only in-frame clones and leaves some out. The sample records about 130,000 clones, 88% being singletons. Note on this clone: Its antigen remains unknown.

Study-wide results and limits: Donors were mostly white British, more females; clonal diversity possibly underestimated. CD4 TCRs linked to vaccination spanned spike, dominating at 160-218 and 743-854. Two AZD1222 administrations were followed by greater Spike-specific TCR breadth and depth.

The material sequenced was peripheral blood, taken on day 0 of MenACWY control vaccination. This receptor was obtained from an adult in good health. The chain combines TRBV5-4 with TRBJ1-3; no definite D call. The CDR3 protein is CASSRDLGNTIYF. The DNA of the CDR3 is TGTGCCAGCAGCCGGGATCTGGGAAACACCATATATTTT.